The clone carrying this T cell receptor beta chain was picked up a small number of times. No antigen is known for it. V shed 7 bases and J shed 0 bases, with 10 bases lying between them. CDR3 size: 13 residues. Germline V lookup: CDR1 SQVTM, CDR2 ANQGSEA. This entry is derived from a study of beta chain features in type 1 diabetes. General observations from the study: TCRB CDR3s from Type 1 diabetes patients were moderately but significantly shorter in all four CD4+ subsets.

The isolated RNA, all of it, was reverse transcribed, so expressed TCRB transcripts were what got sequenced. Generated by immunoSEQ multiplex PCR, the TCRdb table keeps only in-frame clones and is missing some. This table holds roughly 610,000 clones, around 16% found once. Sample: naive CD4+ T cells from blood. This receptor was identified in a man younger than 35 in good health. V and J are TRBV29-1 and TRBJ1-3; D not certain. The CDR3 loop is CSAEVFSGNTIYF. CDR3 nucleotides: TGCAGCGCGGAGGTCTTCTCTGGAAACACCATATATTTT. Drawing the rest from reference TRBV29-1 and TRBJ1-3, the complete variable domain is SAVISQKPSRDICQRGTSLTIQCQVDSQVTMMFWYRQQPGQSLTLIATANQGSEATYESGFVIDKFPISRPNLTFSTLTVSNMSPEDSSIYLCSAEVFSGNTIYFGEGSWLTVV.